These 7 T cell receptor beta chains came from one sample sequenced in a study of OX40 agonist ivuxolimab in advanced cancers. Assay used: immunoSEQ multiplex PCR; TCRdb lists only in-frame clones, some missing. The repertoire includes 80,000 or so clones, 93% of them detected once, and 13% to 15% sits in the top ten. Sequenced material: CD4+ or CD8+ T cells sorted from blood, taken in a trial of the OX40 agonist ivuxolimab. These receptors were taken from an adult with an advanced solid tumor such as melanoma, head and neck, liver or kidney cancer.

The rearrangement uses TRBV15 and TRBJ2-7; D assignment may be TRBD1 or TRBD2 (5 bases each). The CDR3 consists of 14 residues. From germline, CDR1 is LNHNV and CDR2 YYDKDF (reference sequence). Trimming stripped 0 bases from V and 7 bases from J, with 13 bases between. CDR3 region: CATSRDGRAGEQYF. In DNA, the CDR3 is TGTGCCACCAGCAGAGATGGCAGGGCGGGTGAGCAGTACTTC. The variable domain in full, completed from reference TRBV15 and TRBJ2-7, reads DAMVIQNPRYQVTQFGKPVTLSCSQTLNHNVMYWYQQKSSQAPKLLFHYYDKDFNNEADTPDNFQSRRPNTSFCFLDIRSPGLGDTAMYLCATSRDGRAGEQYFGPGTRLTVT.

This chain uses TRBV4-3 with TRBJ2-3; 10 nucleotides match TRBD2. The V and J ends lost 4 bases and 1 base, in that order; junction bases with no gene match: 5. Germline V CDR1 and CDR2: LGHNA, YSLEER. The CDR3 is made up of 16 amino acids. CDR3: CASSRELAGRTDTQYF. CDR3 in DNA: TGCGCCAGCAGCCGAGAACTAGCGGGGCGCACAGATACGCAGTATTTT.

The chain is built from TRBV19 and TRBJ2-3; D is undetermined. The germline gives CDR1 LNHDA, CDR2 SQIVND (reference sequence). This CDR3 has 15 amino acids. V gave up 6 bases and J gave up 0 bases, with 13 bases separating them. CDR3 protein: CASRTHGPSTDTQYF. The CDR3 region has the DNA TGTGCCAGTAGGACACATGGCCCTAGCACAGATACGCAGTATTTT.

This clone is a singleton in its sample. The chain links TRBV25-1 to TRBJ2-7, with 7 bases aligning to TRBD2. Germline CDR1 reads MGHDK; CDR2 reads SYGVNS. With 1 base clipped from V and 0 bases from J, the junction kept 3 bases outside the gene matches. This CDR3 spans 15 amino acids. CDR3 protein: CASSEWGGSSYEQYF. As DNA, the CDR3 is TGTGCCAGCAGTGAATGGGGGGGGAGCTCCTACGAGCAGTACTTC.

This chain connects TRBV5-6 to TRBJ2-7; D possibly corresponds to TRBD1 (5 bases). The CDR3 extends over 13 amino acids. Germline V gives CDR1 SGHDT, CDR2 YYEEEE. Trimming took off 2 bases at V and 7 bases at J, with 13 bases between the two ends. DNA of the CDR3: TGTGCCAGCAGCTTAGGTCAGGGCCTAGAGCAGTACTTC. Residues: CASSLGQGLEQYF.

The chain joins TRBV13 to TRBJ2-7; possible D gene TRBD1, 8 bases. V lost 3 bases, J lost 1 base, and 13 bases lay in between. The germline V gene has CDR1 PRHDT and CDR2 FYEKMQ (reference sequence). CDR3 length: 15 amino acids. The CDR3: CASSLDREGSYEQYF. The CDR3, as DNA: TGTGCCAGCAGCTTGGACAGGGAGGGGTCCTACGAGCAGTACTTC.

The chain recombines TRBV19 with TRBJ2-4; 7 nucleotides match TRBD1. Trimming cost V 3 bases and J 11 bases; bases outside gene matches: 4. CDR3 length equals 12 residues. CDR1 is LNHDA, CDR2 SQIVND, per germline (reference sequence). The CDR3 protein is CASSIWDSLQYF. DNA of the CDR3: TGTGCCAGTAGTATTTGGGACAGTCTTCAGTACTTC.